A single sample is the source of the 29 T cell receptor beta chains below, sequenced in a study of cytomegalovirus exposure and HLA in healthy donors. The PCR was carried out with 60 Vbeta primers and 13 Jbeta primers. Some clones are missing from TCRdb's copy, which holds only in-frame ones; the method was immunoSEQ multiplex PCR. The table has under 150,000 clones, 82% seen once. The sample was PBMCs. These receptors originate from a male donor in good health and CMV-seronegative.

The chain recombines TRBV11-2 with TRBJ1-6, with 9 bases lining up with TRBD1. Germline V lookup: CDR1 SGHAT, CDR2 FQNNGV. The ends lost 5 bases at V and 8 bases at J; junction bases unmatched: 4. This CDR3 region has 14 residues. CDR3 residues: CASSRDRVHSPLHF. The CDR3 coding sequence is TGTGCCAGCAGCCGGGACAGGGTTCATTCACCCCTCCACTTT.

V and J are TRBV4-1 and TRBJ2-7; 7 bases agree with TRBD1. The CDR3 length is 16 residues. The J segment lost 3 bases and the V segment lost 2 bases, leaving 10 bases of the junction unmatched. CDR1 and CDR2 from the germline V gene are MGHRA and YSYEKL. The chain's CDR3 is CASSQSDRDSHYEQYF. CDR3 in DNA: TGCGCCAGCAGCCAATCAGACCGGGACAGTCACTACGAGCAGTACTTC.

CDR3 region: CAWNEQDASSYNSPLHF. In nucleotides, the CDR3 is TGTGCCTGGAATGAACAGGACGCGAGCTCCTATAATTCACCCCTCCACTTT. The chain carries TRBV30 and TRBJ1-6, with D possibly being TRBD1 (5 bases). This CDR3 region has 17 residues. The V gene lost 4 bases and the J gene lost 0 bases, with 16 bases spanning the gap. Looked up from germline, CDR1 is GTSNPN and CDR2 is SVGIG (reference sequence). Using reference TRBV30 and TRBJ1-6 for the parts outside the CDR3, the full variable domain is SQTIHQWPATLVQPVGSPLSLECTVEGTSNPNLYWYRQAAGRGLQLLFYSVGIGQISSEVPQNLSASRPQDRQFILSSKKLLLSDSGFYLCAWNEQDASSYNSPLHFGNGTRLTVT.

V gene TRBV7-3 combines with J gene TRBJ2-3; 13 bases fit TRBD2. V lost 2 bases to trimming and J lost 5 bases; unmatched junction nucleotides: 4. The germline V gene has CDR1 SGHTA and CDR2 FQGTGA. This CDR3 is built from 16 residues. CDR3 nucleotides: TGTGCCAGCAGCTTATCCGGGACTAGCGGGATAGATACGCAGTATTTT. Translating it yields CASSLSGTSGIDTQYF.

The chain links TRBV27 to TRBJ2-6; TRBD2 agrees at 7 bases. There are 16 residues in the CDR3. After removal of 0 bases from V and 1 base from J, the junction contained 0 bases not matched to a gene. The germline CDR1 and CDR2 sequences are MNHEY and SMNVEV (reference sequence). CDR3 bases: TGTGCCAGCAGTTTATCGCGGGGGTCTGGGGCCAACGTCCTGACTTTC. Translation: CASSLSRGSGANVLTF.

The chain carries TRBV5-6 and TRBJ2-3; TRBD1 matches 7 bases. The ends lost 1 base at V and 0 bases at J; junction bases unmatched: 2. Germline CDR1 is SGHDT and CDR2 is YYEEEE. This CDR3 comprises 15 residues. The DNA of the CDR3 is TGTGCCAGCAGCTTGCGACAGGGAAGCACAGATACGCAGTATTTT. Protein product: CASSLRQGSTDTQYF.

This chain joins TRBV5-1 and TRBJ1-2; 10 bases align to TRBD1. With V trimmed by 4 bases and J by 4 bases, 10 bases remained unmatched. The germline V gene encodes CDR1 SGHRS and CDR2 YFSETQ. The CDR3 sequence is 16 residues long. This CDR3 reads CASSAVATGGVYGYTF. The CDR3 DNA is TGCGCCAGCAGCGCGGTGGCGACAGGGGGCGTCTATGGCTACACCTTC. The full variable domain, its missing parts supplied by reference TRBV5-1 and TRBJ1-2, is KAGVTQTPRYLIKTRGQQVTLSCSPISGHRSVSWYQQTPGQGLQFLFEYFSETQRNKGNFPGRFSGRQFSNSRSEMNVSTLELGDSALYLCASSAVATGGVYGYTFGSGTRLTVV.

This chain links TRBV6-4 with TRBJ2-3, with 11 bases lining up with TRBD2. V lost 3 bases and J lost 0; bases outside the gene matches: 5. The germline gives CDR1 MRHNA, CDR2 SNTAGT. The CDR3 totals 17 residues. CDR3 DNA: TGTGCCAGCAGTGAAGGGACTAGCGGTACTAGCACAGATACGCAGTATTTT. It codes for CASSEGTSGTSTDTQYF.

The genes are TRBV7-3 and TRBJ2-1, with D possibly being TRBD2 (6 bases). V was clipped by 2 bases and J by 4 bases, with 21 bases between them. The CDR3 sequence is 18 residues long. CDR1 SGHTA and CDR2 FQGTGA come from the germline V gene. Written as DNA, the CDR3 is TGTGCCAGCAGCTTAGGGGACGGGAGAATGAGTGCTTACAATGAGCAGTTCTTC. Protein sequence: CASSLGDGRMSAYNEQFF.

J is TRBJ1-1 and V is TRBV5-6; D not certain. Germline V lookup: CDR1 SGHDT, CDR2 YYEEEE. The CDR3 contains 12 residues. Trimming left V 0 bases short and J 7 bases short, with 7 bases between. CDR3 region: CASSLVESEAFF. Here the CDR3 DNA reads TGTGCCAGCAGCTTGGTGGAGAGTGAAGCTTTCTTT.

The CDR3 bases are TGTGCCAGCAGCTCTACAGGGGTTGTTAACACCGGGGAGCTGTTTTTT. Encoded protein: CASSSTGVVNTGELFF. The rearrangement joins TRBV13 to TRBJ2-2; 7 nucleotides line up with TRBD1. CDR3 length equals 16 residues. J gave up 2 bases and V 4 bases, and 7 bases lay outside the gene matches. Germline V gene lookup returns CDR1 PRHDT and CDR2 FYEKMQ (reference sequence).

The chain uses TRBV28 and TRBJ2-7; D might be TRBD1 (6 bases). The CDR3 extends over 15 amino acids. CDR1 is MDHEN and CDR2 is SYDVKM in the germline V gene. Deletions cut 5 bases from V and 4 bases from J, with 18 bases between. Here the CDR3 reads CASSPQLAGVYEQYF. The CDR3 DNA sequence: TGTGCCAGCAGTCCGCAGTTGGCAGGGGTTTACGAGCAGTACTTC.

J is TRBJ1-2 and V is TRBV9, with a weak D call TRBD1 (5 bases). The CDR3 consists of 16 residues. The ends were cut back, 0 bases at V and 0 bases at J, with 12 bases in the middle. Germline assignment: CDR1 SGDLS and CDR2 YYNGEE. The CDR3 protein is CASSVEKQGTNYGYTF. The CDR3 bases are TGTGCCAGCAGCGTAGAGAAGCAGGGAACTAACTATGGCTACACCTTC.

The chain combines TRBV7-2 with TRBJ1-4; 12 nucleotides match TRBD1. With V trimmed by 5 bases and J by 5 bases, 6 bases remained unmatched. Germline CDR1 is SGHTA and CDR2 is FQGNSA. The CDR3 has 16 amino acids. In nucleotides, the CDR3 is TGTGCCAGCAGCAGGGGACAGGGGGCCGTGAATGAAAAACTGTTTTTT. Amino acids: CASSRGQGAVNEKLFF. Looking up the rest from reference TRBV7-2 and TRBJ1-4 gives the full variable domain: GAGVSQSPSNKVTEKGKDVELRCDPISGHTALYWYRQSLGQGLEFLIYFQGNSAPDKSGLPSDRFSAERTGGSVSTLTIQRTQQEDSAVYLCASSRGQGAVNEKLFFGSGTQLSVL.

The chain carries TRBV27 and TRBJ2-1, with 10 nucleotides matching TRBD2. The CDR3 length is 14 residues. CDR1 is MNHEY and CDR2 is SMNVEV in the germline V gene (reference sequence). The V and J ends lost 5 bases and 7 bases, in that order; junction bases with no gene match: 5. The CDR3 loop reads CASSPGLARNEQFF. CDR3 DNA sequence: TGTGCCAGCAGTCCGGGACTAGCGAGGAATGAGCAGTTCTTC.

There are a few counts of this clone. This chain links TRBV6-1 with TRBJ2-7; perhaps TRBD1 as D (6 bases). The CDR3 has 14 residues. Looked up from germline, CDR1 is MNHNS and CDR2 is SASEGT. The V end was cut by 7 bases, the J end by 0 bases, with 13 bases between. The CDR3 sequence is CASTVDSSSYEQYF. As DNA, the CDR3 is TGTGCCAGCACCGTGGACAGCAGCTCCTACGAGCAGTACTTC.

Remarks on this clone: Mismatch with germline at one junction end may stem from a read error. The chain employs TRBV7-9 and TRBJ2-1; 9 bases are a match to TRBD1. The CDR3 has 14 amino acids. Germline values: CDR1 SEHNR, CDR2 FQNEAQ (reference sequence). The CDR3 DNA follows: TGTTCCAGCAGCTTGGGACAGGGCAACAATGAGCAGTTCTTC. This gives the protein CSSSLGQGNNEQFF.

The V call is TRBV7-9, the J call TRBJ1-1; TRBD1 matches 7 bases. The CDR3 sequence is 15 residues long. The trim removed 1 base at V and 1 base at J, leaving 3 bases unmatched. Germline CDR1 and CDR2: SEHNR and FQNEAQ (reference sequence). CDR3 nucleotides: TGTGCCAGCAGCTTAGAGAGGGGGCGGAACACTGAAGCTTTCTTT. It yields the protein CASSLERGRNTEAFF.

This clone has only one observation. The genes are TRBV19 and TRBJ1-1; 8 bases are shared with TRBD1. Germline V gene lookup returns CDR1 LNHDA and CDR2 SQIVND (reference sequence). V shed 9 bases and J 1 base; nucleotides not matched to a gene: 4. This CDR3 is 13 amino acids long. CDR3 in amino acids: CASTQGANTEAFF. Written as DNA, the CDR3 is TGTGCCAGCACCCAGGGGGCGAACACTGAAGCTTTCTTT.

This rearrangement joins TRBV2 to TRBJ1-1; no reliable D call. Germline V lookup: CDR1 SNHLY, CDR2 FYNNEI. The CDR3 length is 13 residues. V lost 3 bases, J lost 5 bases, and 10 bases lay in between. CDR3 protein: CASSERTETEAFF. The CDR3 DNA reads as TGTGCCAGCAGTGAGCGAACAGAAACTGAAGCTTTCTTT.

CDR3 in DNA: TGTGCCAGCAGCCCAGGGACAGGGGTCCCGTATCAGCCCCAGCATTTT. Its protein product is CASSPGTGVPYQPQHF. V usage is TRBV7-9 and J usage is TRBJ1-5; 10 bases match TRBD1. V was pared by 5 bases and J by 5 bases, with 9 bases of the junction left unmatched. CDR1 and CDR2 (germline): SEHNR, FQNEAQ (reference sequence). The CDR3 is made up of 16 amino acids.

The J gene is TRBJ2-1, the V gene TRBV2, with D possibly matching TRBD1 (6 bases). The V gene lost 4 bases and the J gene lost 12 bases, with 10 bases spanning the gap. Germline lookup yields CDR1 SNHLY and CDR2 FYNNEI. The CDR3 loop spans 11 amino acids. Here the CDR3 DNA reads TGTGCCAGCAGTGTGACAGGTTTGCAGTTCTTC. It yields the protein CASSVTGLQFF. Full variable domain (missing parts from reference TRBV2 and TRBJ2-1): EPEVTQTPSHQVTQMGQEVILRCVPISNHLYFYWYRQILGQKVEFLVSFYNNEISEKSEIFDDQFSVERPDGSNFTLKIRSTKLEDSAMYFCASSVTGLQFFGPGTRLTVL.

J is TRBJ2-7 and V is TRBV27, with 7 bases that match TRBD2. V shed 3 bases, J shed 2 bases, and the junction held 4 bases outside the gene matches. The CDR3 is made up of 14 amino acids. CDR1 is MNHEY and CDR2 is SMNVEV in the germline V gene (reference sequence). For the CDR3, the DNA is TGTGCCAGCAGTTTTCGGGGGAGGGCCTACGAGCAGTACTTC. It encodes CASSFRGRAYEQYF.

Only one count was recorded for this clone. This chain joins TRBV29-1 and TRBJ1-1; TRBD1 matches at 10 bases. The germline gives CDR1 SQVTM, CDR2 ANQGSEA. The CDR3 sequence is 15 residues long. V gave up 4 bases and J gave up 6 bases; unmatched junction bases: 11. CDR3 bases: TGCAGCGTTGTGGCCGCCGGGACAGGGGCCTCTGAAGCTTTCTTT. This sequence encodes CSVVAAGTGASEAFF. The entire variable domain, with the rest obtained from reference TRBV29-1 and TRBJ1-1, is as follows: SAVISQKPSRDICQRGTSLTIQCQVDSQVTMMFWYRQQPGQSLTLIATANQGSEATYESGFVIDKFPISRPNLTFSTLTVSNMSPEDSSIYLCSVVAAGTGASEAFFGQGTRLTVV.

The rearrangement joins TRBV5-4 to TRBJ2-3; 11 bases are shared with TRBD2. Germline V CDR1 and CDR2: SGHNT, YYREEE (reference sequence). Trimming took 4 bases from V and 6 from J; bases not matched to a gene: 4. CDR3 size: 14 residues. CDR3 protein: CASSPSGGRDTQYF. In DNA form, the CDR3 reads TGTGCCAGCAGCCCTAGCGGGGGGCGTGATACGCAGTATTTT. The variable domain in full, with the rest retrieved from reference TRBV5-4 and TRBJ2-3, is ETGVTQSPTHLIKTRGQQVTLRCSSQSGHNTVSWYQQALGQGPQFIFQYYREEENGRGNFPPRFSGLQFPNYSSELNVNALELDDSALYLCASSPSGGRDTQYFGPGTRLTVL.

This clone was seen once. The chain recombines TRBV5-1 with TRBJ2-5, with D unresolved. Trimming pared 4 bases from V and 4 bases from J, leaving 8 bases between. CDR3 length: 12 residues. The germline CDR1 and CDR2 sequences are SGHRS and YFSETQ. The CDR3: CASSIVGETQYF. The DNA for the CDR3 is TGCGCCAGCAGCATAGTTGGAGAGACCCAGTACTTC.

The chain employs TRBV2 and TRBJ2-6; tentative D call: TRBD1 (7 bases). The CDR3 runs 16 residues. Trimming left V 10 bases short and J 2 bases short, with 18 bases between. Germline values: CDR1 SNHLY, CDR2 FYNNEI. The CDR3 DNA reads TGTGCCACCAGGGGGACTGATGTCCCTGGGGCCAACGTCCTGACTTTC. This codes for CATRGTDVPGANVLTF.

The chain links TRBV13 to TRBJ2-7; maybe TRBD2 (5 bases). The CDR3 is made up of 13 amino acids. V lost 6 bases and J lost 3, with 12 bases in between. Germline CDR1 PRHDT, CDR2 FYEKMQ (reference sequence). The CDR3 region is CASSPPGDYEQYF. CDR3 nucleotide sequence: TGTGCCAGCAGTCCCCCCGGGGACTACGAGCAGTACTTC.

The chain is built from TRBV27 and TRBJ2-3; TRBD2 matches 8 bases. V was clipped by 1 base and J by 7 bases; unmatched bases: 7. This CDR3 contains 15 residues. CDR1 is MNHEY, CDR2 SMNVEV, per germline (reference sequence). The CDR3 sequence: CASSLFPTSENTQYF. The CDR3 bases are TGTGCCAGCAGTTTATTTCCGACTAGCGAGAATACGCAGTATTTT.